The source of this TCR beta chain is a study of blood T cell repertoires in COVID-19. CDR3 length: 15 residues. The germline CDR1 and CDR2 sequences are MDHEN and SYDVKM. The V and J ends lost 5 bases and 7 bases, in that order; junction bases with no gene match: 10. Some clones are missing from TCRdb's copy, which holds only in-frame ones; the method was immunoSEQ multiplex PCR. The sample yields fewer than 100,000 clones, over 75% seen once. The chain employs TRBV28 and TRBJ2-1; 8 bases match TRBD2. This receptor was obtained from a human donor in a cohort sampled during active COVID-19. The sample consisted of peripheral blood. Here the CDR3 reads CASSLRREARNEQFF. CDR3 sequence (DNA): TGTGCCAGCAGTCTTAGGCGGGAGGCGAGGAATGAGCAGTTCTTC.